Described below is a single T cell receptor beta chain sequence and its context. V dropped 7 bases and J dropped 7 bases, with 11 bases sitting between them. Germline CDR1 MDHEN, CDR2 SYDVKM. The CDR3 is 13 amino acids. The cohort comprised adults aged about 18 to 90 years residing in 20 to 25 US areas. Allocation to cohorts depended on clinical history reported by the participants. Clones were read by immunoSEQ multiplex PCR, and TCRdb kept only the in-frame ones, dropping some. This table holds some 160,000 clones, roughly 78% found once. The data originate from a study of blood T cell repertoires in COVID-19. Whole-study context: T cells, B-cell-depleted T cells, or PBMCs provided the cDNA or gDNA that served as material.

Material: PBMCs or T cells enriched from blood (not recorded which). This receptor was obtained from a woman in her 70s in a cohort exposed to, infected with or recovered from COVID-19 (not recorded which). The chain recombines TRBV28 with TRBJ1-6, with D tentatively TRBD1 (6 bases). CDR3 sequence: CASIRGGNSPLHF. The DNA of the CDR3 is TGTGCCAGCATCAGGGGTGGAAATTCACCCCTCCACTTT.